This TCR beta chain originates from a study of blood T cell repertoires in COVID-19. In the study overall: Specimens from acute and convalescent COVID-19 originated in the United States, Italy and Spain.

Deletions cut 2 bases from V and 8 bases from J, with 13 bases between. The CDR3 loop spans 14 amino acids. Germline V gene lookup returns CDR1 GTSNPN and CDR2 SVGIG (reference sequence). Here immunoSEQ multiplex PCR was the method, and the copy in TCRdb shows in-frame clones only, minus some. Among about 500,000 clones listed, approximately 86% were seen once. The source of this sequence is a woman between 18 and 30 years old who had recovered from COVID-19. The V and J genes are TRBV30 and TRBJ1-6; D gene uncertain. Sequences were obtained from PBMCs or T cells enriched from blood (not recorded which). The CDR3 here is CAWSPGLSHSPLHF. As DNA, the CDR3 is TGTGCCTGGAGTCCCGGACTGAGTCATTCACCCCTCCACTTT.